The present TCR beta chain was sequenced within a study of tissue T cells after allogeneic stem cell transplantation. By share, this clone ranks as medium-sized. Gene names are mouse gene names. The read ends 1 residue before the CDR3 terminus; that terminus is restored from the germline J gene. This sample's time point: mouse harvest day 14 after allogeneic transplant. Each mouse received 10^7 T-cell-depleted marrow cells plus 10^6 splenic CD5+ T cells by tail vein. Produced via immunoSEQ multiplex PCR; TCRdb's table is partial and in-frame only. This repertoire shows over 7,500 clones, roughly a third found once; its top ten account for 2.5% to 3.5%. Trimming stripped 0 bases from V and 12 bases from J, with 5 bases between. Germline CDR1 NNHNN, CDR2 SYGAGS (reference sequence). This CDR3 has 10 residues.

V usage is TRBV13-2 and J usage is TRBJ2-3; D is unclear. The sequenced sample was skin. This clonotype was sampled from a female BALB/c mouse given C57BL/6 T cells with graft-versus-host disease after an allogeneic hematopoietic cell transplant. The sequenced CDR3 bases are TGTGCCAGCGGTGATGCCGGCCTGTAT. Translation gives CASGDAGLY. The whole CDR3 region reads CASGDAGLYF.